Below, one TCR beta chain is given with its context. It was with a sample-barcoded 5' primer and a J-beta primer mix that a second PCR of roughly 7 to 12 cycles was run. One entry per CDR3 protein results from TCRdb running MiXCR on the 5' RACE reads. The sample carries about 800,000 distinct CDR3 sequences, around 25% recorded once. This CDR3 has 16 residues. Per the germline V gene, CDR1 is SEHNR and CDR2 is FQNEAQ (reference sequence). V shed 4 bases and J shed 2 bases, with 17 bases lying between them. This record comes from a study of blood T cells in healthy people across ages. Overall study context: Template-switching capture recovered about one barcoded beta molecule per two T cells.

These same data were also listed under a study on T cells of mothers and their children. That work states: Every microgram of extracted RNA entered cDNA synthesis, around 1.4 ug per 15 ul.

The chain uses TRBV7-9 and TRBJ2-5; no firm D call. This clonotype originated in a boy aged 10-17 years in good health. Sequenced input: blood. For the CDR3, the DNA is TGTGCCAGCAGCTACACTCCCGGTGCAGCTCAAGAGACCCAGTACTTC. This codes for CASSYTPGAAQETQYF.